Listed below are T cell receptor beta chains from one sample, sequenced in a study of blood T cell repertoires in COVID-19. Assay used: immunoSEQ multiplex PCR; TCRdb lists only in-frame clones, some missing. The data contain around 130,000 clones, approximately 86% of them singletons. The sequencing input was PBMCs or T cells enriched from blood (not recorded which). The receptors here all came from a woman aged 45-65 years who had recovered from COVID-19. Each CDR3 is given with its conserved first and last residue. Each record gives: V gene, J gene, CDR3 protein.

TRBV9	TRBJ2-7	CASSPLGVYEQYF
TRBV19	TRBJ1-6	CASHRQANSPLHF
TRBV6-6	TRBJ1-6	CASGLQGSNSPLHF
TRBV11-3	TRBJ2-2	CASSFSRGAGTGELFF
TRBV15	TRBJ1-6	CATSERQGANSPLHF
TRBV4-1	TRBJ2-3	CASSQSIGDTQYF
TRBV7-9	TRBJ1-3	CASSPPGQVNGNTIYF
TRBV18	TRBJ1-6	CASSPSRQGILNSPLHF
TRBV4-1	TRBJ2-7	CASSQEGPGGEQYF
TRBV24-1	TRBJ1-5	CATSDGRGQPQHF
TRBV9	TRBJ2-6	CASSVASAVSGANVLTF
TRBV5-1	TRBJ2-2	CASSLRDTTNTGELFF
TRBV29-1	TRBJ1-1	CSVEEGDREAFF
TRBV6-1	TRBJ1-5	CASSEAGREPQHF
TRBV14	TRBJ2-5	CASSRGRGAGQETQYF
TRBV27	TRBJ2-1	CASTHYGGAWNEQFF
TRBV27	TRBJ1-5	CASSSRTGIQPQHF
TRBV4-3	TRBJ2-1	CASSQGWDSQWNEQFF
TRBV7-2	TRBJ2-1	CASSPQVVAFF
TRBV5-1	TRBJ2-5	CASSAGALGLAGGLLQETQYF
TRBV3-1/TRBV3-2	TRBJ1-6	CASSLATVNSPLHF
TRBV12-3/TRBV12-4	TRBJ2-3	CASSLSPDTQYF
TRBV30	TRBJ1-5	CAWSGGTGPNQPQHF
TRBV5-8	TRBJ1-5	CASSWAGNQPQHF
TRBV6-5	TRBJ2-7	CASSLSGAEQYF
TRBV5-1	TRBJ1-1	CASTWGTGYTEAFF
TRBV15	TRBJ1-4	CATRPGGIDYEKLFF
TRBV28	TRBJ1-1	CASSLGGQGEGEAFF
TRBV7-9	TRBJ2-3	CASSLERIGTDTQYF
TRBV9	TRBJ2-1	CASRKGGASYNEQFF
TRBV9	TRBJ2-2	CASSAGGTGELFF
TRBV3-1/TRBV3-2	TRBJ1-1	CASSQGLNTEAFF
TRBV5-4	TRBJ1-5	CASSVDRDQPQHF
TRBV11-2	TRBJ1-1	CASSLYIGQNTEAFF